This T cell receptor beta chain appears in the sequencing data of a study of CD8+CD57+ T cells in acquired aplastic anemia. Overall study: The average for DNA from sorted CD4+ and CD8+ cells was 3.2 ug. Study-level findings and limits: Patients had twenty-nine CD8+ CDR3 sequences in common with controls (the shared set).

In this sample, this clonotype turned up once. Antigen: not known. According to the study, genomic DNA was the template for TCR beta VDJ and CDR3 profiling. TCRdb independently ran MiXCR on the reads; one entry per CDR3 protein. The sample comprises under 500,000 distinct CDR3 sequences, around 30% of which are singletons, and less than 0.85% rests with the top ten. Germline assignment: CDR1 SGHKS and CDR2 YYEKEE (reference sequence). The ends lost 2 bases at V and 1 base at J; junction bases unmatched: 4. This CDR3 region has 16 residues. Patients picked for sequencing had shown CD8+CD57+ cell expansion detected by flow cytometry. Patients were treatment-naive when blood was sampled.

The clonotype originates from a human donor with aplastic anemia. The chain employs TRBV5-5 and TRBJ2-2; 8 bases are shared with TRBD1. Sequenced input: sorted CD4+, CD8+, or CD8+CD57+ T cells (not recorded which) from PBMCs. The CDR3 here is CASSFTGTGNTGELFF. The CDR3 nucleotides are TGTGCCAGCAGCTTCACCGGGACAGGGAACACCGGGGAGCTGTTTTTT.